The T cell receptor (beta chain) under discussion was sequenced for a study of T cell responses to AZD1222 COVID-19 vaccine. Study-wide points: It should be noted that donors were predominantly white British and more often female, and clonal diversity was possibly underestimated.

Repertoires were generated with immunoSEQ multiplex PCR, while TCRdb's copy carries only in-frame clones and drops some. Of more than 45,000 clones in the sample, around 84% are singletons; the top ten hold 25% to 30%. This CDR3 region has 14 residues. Germline CDR1 is KGHSH and CDR2 is LQKENI. Germline trimming cut 8 bases from V and 3 bases from J; bases unmatched to any gene: 7. As for this clone: The antigen is unknown.

The receptor's source is an adult in good health. The V gene is TRBV18, the J gene TRBJ1-5; TRBD1 aligns across 7 bases. Specimen: peripheral blood, collected on day 0 of AZD1222 vaccination. The CDR3 DNA reads as TGTGCCAGCGCCAAGACAGGGAACAATCAGCCCCAGCATTTT. Its protein product is CASAKTGNNQPQHF.